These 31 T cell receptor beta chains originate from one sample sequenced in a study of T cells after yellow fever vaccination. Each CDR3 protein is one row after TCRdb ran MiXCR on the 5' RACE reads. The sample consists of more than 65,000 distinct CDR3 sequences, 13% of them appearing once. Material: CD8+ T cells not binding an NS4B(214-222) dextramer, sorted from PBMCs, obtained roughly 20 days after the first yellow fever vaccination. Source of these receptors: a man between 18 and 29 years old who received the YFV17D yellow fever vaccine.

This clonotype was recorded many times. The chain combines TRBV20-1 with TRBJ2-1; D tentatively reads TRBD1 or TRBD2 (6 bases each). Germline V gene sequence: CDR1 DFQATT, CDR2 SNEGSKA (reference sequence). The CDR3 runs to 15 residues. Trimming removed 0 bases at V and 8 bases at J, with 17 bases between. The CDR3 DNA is TGCAGTGCTAGAGATTACCGGGGGCGGGAATATGAGCAGTTCTTC. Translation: CSARDYRGREYEQFF.

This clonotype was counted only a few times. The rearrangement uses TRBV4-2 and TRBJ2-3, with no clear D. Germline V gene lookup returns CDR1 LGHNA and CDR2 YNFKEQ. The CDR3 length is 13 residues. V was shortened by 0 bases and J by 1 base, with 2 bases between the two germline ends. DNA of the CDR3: TGTGCCAGCAGCCAAGAGGGCACAGATACGCAGTATTTT. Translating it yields CASSQEGTDTQYF.

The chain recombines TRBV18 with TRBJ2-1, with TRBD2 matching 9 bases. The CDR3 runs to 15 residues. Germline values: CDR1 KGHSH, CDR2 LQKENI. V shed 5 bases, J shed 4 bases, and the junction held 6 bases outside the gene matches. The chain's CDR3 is CASSTGTSPYNEQFF. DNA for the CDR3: TGTGCCAGCTCAACCGGGACTAGCCCGTACAATGAGCAGTTCTTC.

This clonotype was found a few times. The CDR3 nucleotides are TGTGCCAGCAGTTACGGTCCGGCGGCAACTAATGAAAAACTGTTTTTT. This translates into CASSYGPAATNEKLFF. The J gene is TRBJ1-4, the V gene TRBV6-5, with D hard to call. This CDR3 region has 16 residues. In germline, CDR1 is MNHEY, CDR2 SVGAGI. V lost 2 bases and J 0 bases, leaving 10 bases between the germline ends.

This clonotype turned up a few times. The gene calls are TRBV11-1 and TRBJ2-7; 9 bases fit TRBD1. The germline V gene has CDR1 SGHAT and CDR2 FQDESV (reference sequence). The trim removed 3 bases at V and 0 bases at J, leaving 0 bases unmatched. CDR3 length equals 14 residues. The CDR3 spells CASSLDRGSYEQYF. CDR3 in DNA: TGTGCCAGCAGCTTGGACAGGGGCTCCTACGAGCAGTACTTC.

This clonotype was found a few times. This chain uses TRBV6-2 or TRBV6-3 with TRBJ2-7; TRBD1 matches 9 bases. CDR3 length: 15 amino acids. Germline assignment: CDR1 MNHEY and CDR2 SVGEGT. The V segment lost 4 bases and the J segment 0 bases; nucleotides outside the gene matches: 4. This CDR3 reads CASSSGTGPSYEQYF. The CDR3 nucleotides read TGTGCCAGCAGTTCCGGGACAGGGCCCTCCTACGAGCAGTACTTC.

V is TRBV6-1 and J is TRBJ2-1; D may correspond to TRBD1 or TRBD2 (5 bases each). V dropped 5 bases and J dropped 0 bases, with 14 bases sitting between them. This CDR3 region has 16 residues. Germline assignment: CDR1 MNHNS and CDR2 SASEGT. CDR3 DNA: TGTGCCAGCAGTCGGGGCCTCCCTGCCTCCTACAATGAGCAGTTCTTC. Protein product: CASSRGLPASYNEQFF.

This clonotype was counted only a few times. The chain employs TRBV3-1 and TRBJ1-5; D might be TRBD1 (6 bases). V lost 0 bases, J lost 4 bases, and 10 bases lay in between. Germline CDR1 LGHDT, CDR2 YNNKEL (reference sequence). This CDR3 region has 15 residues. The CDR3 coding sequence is TGTGCCAGCAGCCAAGATATCGGACAGAATCAGCCCCAGCATTTT. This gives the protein CASSQDIGQNQPQHF.

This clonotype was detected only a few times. The CDR3 is CSVVLAGGPDTQYF. CDR3 nucleotides: TGCAGCGTTGTACTAGCGGGGGGGCCAGATACGCAGTATTTT. This sequence joins TRBV29-1 and TRBJ2-3; TRBD2 agrees at 13 bases. With V trimmed by 4 bases and J by 4 bases, 2 bases remained unmatched. Germline V lookup: CDR1 SQVTM, CDR2 ANQGSEA. The CDR3 length is 14 residues.

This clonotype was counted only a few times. CDR3 sequence reads: CASSSQRGVNTGELFF. CDR3 DNA sequence: TGTGCCAGCAGTTCGCAGCGGGGTGTGAACACCGGGGAGCTGTTTTTT. The chain uses TRBV6-2 or TRBV6-3 and TRBJ2-2; 7 bases line up with TRBD2. The V gene end was trimmed by 4 bases and the J gene end by 1 base; junction bases not matched to a gene: 6. The CDR3 runs 16 residues. Germline V gives CDR1 MNHEY, CDR2 SVGEGT.

This CDR3 reads CASSYSQTGELFF. For the CDR3, the DNA is TGTGCCAGCAGTTACAGCCAGACCGGGGAGCTGTTTTTT. The chain recombines TRBV6-5 with TRBJ2-2; D call uncertain. Germline V lookup: CDR1 MNHEY, CDR2 SVGAGI. The CDR3 length is 13 residues. The germline V and J ends were trimmed by 2 bases and 5 bases, with 6 bases remaining between them.

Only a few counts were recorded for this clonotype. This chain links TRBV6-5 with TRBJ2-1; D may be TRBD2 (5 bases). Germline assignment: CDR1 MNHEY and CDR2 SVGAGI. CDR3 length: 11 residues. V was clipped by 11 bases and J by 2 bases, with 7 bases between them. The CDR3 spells CASGAYNEQFF. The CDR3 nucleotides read TGTGCCTCCGGGGCCTACAATGAGCAGTTCTTC.

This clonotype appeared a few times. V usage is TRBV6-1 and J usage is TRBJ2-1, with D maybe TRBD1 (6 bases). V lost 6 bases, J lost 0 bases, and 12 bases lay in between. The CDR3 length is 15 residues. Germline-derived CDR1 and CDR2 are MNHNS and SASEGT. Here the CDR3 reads CASSKDRSSYNEQFF. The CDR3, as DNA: TGTGCCAGCAGCAAAGACAGGAGCTCCTACAATGAGCAGTTCTTC.

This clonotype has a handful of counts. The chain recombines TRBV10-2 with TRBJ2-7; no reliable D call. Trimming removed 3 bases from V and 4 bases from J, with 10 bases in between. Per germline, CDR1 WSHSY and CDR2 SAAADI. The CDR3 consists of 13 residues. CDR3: CASSDFGAYEQYV. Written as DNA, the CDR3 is TGCGCCAGCAGTGATTTCGGCGCTTACGAGCAGTACGTC.

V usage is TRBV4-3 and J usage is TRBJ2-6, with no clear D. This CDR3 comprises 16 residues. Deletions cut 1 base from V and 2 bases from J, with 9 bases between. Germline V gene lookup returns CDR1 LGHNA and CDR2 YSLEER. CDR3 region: CASSQVAEAGANVLTF. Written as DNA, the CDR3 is TGCGCCAGCAGCCAAGTCGCCGAGGCTGGGGCCAACGTCCTGACTTTC.

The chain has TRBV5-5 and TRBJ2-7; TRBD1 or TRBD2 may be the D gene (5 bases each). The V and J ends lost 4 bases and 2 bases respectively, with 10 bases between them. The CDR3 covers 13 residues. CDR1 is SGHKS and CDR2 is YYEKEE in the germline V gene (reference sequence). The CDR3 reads CASSPGDPYEQYV. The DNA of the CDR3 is TGTGCCAGCAGCCCCGGGGACCCCTACGAGCAGTACGTC.

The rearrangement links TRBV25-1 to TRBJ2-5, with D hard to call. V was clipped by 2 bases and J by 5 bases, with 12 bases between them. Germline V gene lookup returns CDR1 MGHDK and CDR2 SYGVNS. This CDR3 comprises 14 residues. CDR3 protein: CASSEQAGGETQYF. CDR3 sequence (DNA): TGTGCCAGCAGTGAACAGGCCGGTGGCGAGACCCAGTACTTC.

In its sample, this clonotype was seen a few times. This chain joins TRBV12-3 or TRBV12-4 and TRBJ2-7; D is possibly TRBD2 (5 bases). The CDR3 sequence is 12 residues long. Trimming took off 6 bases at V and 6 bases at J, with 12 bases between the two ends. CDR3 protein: CASSYSEGEQYF. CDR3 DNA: TGTGCCAGCAGCTATAGCGAGGGCGAGCAGTACTTC.

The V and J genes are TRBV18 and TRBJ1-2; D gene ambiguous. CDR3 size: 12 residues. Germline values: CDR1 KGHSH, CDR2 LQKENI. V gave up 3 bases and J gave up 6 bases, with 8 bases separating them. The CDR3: CASSPDGNGYTF. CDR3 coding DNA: TGTGCCAGCTCACCCGATGGTAATGGCTACACCTTC.

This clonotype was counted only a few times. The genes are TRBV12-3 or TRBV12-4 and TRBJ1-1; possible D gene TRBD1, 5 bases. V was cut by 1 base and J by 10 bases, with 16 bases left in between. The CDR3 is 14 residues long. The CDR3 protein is CASSLEREGSVAFF. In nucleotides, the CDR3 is TGTGCCAGCAGTTTAGAGCGGGAGGGGAGCGTAGCTTTCTTT.

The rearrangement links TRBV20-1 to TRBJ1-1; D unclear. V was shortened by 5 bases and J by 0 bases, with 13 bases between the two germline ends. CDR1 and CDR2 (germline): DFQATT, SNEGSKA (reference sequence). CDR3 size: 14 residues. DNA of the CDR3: TGCAGTGCTCATACGGCGGAATTGAACACTGAAGCTTTCTTT. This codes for CSAHTAELNTEAFF.

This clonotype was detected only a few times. CDR3 DNA sequence: TGTGCCAGCAAACTGACACAGGGTAGCTCCTACAATGAGCAGTTCTTC. Translation: CASKLTQGSSYNEQFF. The chain joins TRBV11-2 to TRBJ2-1; TRBD1 is a possible D gene (6 bases). The CDR3 totals 16 residues. Germline CDR1 is SGHAT and CDR2 is FQNNGV. The ends were cut back, 7 bases at V and 0 bases at J, with 16 bases in the middle.

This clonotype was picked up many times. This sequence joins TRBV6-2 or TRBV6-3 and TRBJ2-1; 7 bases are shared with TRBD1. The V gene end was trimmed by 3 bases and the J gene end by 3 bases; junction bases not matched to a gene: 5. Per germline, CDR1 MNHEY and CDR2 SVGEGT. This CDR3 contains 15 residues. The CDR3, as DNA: TGTGCCAGCAGTTATTCCGACAGGGTCTACAATGAGCAGTTCTTC. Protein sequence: CASSYSDRVYNEQFF.

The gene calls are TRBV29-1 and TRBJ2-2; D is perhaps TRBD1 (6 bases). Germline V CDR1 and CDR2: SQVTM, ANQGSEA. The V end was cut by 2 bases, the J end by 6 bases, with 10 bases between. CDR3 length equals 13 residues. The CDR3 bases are TGCAGCGTTGAAACAGGGAAGGCCGGGGAGCTGTTTTTT. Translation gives CSVETGKAGELFF.

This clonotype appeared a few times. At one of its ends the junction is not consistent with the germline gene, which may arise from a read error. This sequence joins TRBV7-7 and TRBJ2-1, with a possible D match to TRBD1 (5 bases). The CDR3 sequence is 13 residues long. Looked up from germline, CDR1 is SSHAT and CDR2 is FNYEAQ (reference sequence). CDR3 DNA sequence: TGTGCTAGCAGCTTTAGTGGGGCCGGTGAGCAGTTCTTC. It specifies CASSFSGAGEQFF.

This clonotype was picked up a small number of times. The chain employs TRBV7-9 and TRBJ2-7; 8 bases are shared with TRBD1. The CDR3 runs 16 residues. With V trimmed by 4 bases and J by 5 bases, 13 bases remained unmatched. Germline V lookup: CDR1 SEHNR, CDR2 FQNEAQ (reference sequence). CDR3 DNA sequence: TGTGCCAGCAGCTCTTATCTCGGGACAGGTTTCGACGAGCAGTACTTC. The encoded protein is CASSSYLGTGFDEQYF.

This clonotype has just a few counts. The CDR3 reads CASSFRDSPTGELFF. The CDR3 bases are TGTGCCAGCAGCTTCCGGGACAGCCCCACCGGGGAGCTGTTTTTT. The V call is TRBV7-9, the J call TRBJ2-2, with 7 bases matching TRBD1. Trimming at V came to 3 bases and at J to 4 bases, leaving 5 bases not matched to a gene. This CDR3 region has 15 residues. Germline V gene data show CDR1 as SEHNR and CDR2 as FQNEAQ (reference sequence).

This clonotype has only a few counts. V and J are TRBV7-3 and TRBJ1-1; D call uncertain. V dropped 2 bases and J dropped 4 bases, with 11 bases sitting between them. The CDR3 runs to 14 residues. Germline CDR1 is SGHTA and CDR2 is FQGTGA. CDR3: CASSLFSGGTEAFF. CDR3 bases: TGTGCCAGCAGCTTATTTTCGGGAGGCACTGAAGCTTTCTTT.

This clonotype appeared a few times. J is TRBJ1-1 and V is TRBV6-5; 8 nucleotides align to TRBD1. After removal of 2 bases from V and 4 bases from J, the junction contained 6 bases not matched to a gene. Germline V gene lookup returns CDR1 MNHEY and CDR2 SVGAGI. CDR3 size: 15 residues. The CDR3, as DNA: TGTGCCAGCAGTTACCCAGGGGGCGCCGGCACTGAAGCTTTCTTT. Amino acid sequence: CASSYPGGAGTEAFF.

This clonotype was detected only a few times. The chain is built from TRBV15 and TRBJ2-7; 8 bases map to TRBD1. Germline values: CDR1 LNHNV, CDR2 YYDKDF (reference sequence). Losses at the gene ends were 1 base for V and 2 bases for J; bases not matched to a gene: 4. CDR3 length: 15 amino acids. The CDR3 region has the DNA TGTGCCACCAGCAGAGGACAGGGGCGGACCTACGAGCAGTACTTC. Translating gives CATSRGQGRTYEQYF.

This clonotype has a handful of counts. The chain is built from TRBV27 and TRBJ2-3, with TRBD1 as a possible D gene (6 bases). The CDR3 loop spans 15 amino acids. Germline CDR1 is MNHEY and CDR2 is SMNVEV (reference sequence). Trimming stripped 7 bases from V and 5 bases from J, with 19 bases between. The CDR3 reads CASNLGARLGDTQYF. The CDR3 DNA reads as TGTGCCAGCAATTTGGGGGCACGGCTTGGAGATACGCAGTATTTT.